Listed below are T cell receptor beta chains from one sample, sequenced in a study of blood T cell repertoires in COVID-19. Data came from immunoSEQ multiplex PCR; TCRdb stores just in-frame clones and leaves some out. The sample shows approximately 390,000 clones, roughly 86% of them seen only once. The sample consisted of PBMCs or T cells enriched from blood (not recorded which). All receptors derive from a middle-aged woman with acute COVID-19. The CDR3 runs from the conserved cysteine through the conserved F or W. The order of the fields is CDR3 protein, CDR3 DNA, J gene, D gene, clone size, V gene. The D gene is left open where the match is weak. A clone size is listed for some rows: how often the clone was seen (once, few, many), or a class if it is expanded.

CDR3aa: CASRYNREGDTQYF
CDR3nt: TGCGCCAGCAGATATAACAGGGAGGGAGATACGCAGTATTTT
j_gene: TRBJ2-3
d_gene: .
abundance: .
v_gene: TRBV10-2

CDR3aa: CASSQARAGPNTEAFF
CDR3nt: TGTGCCAGCAGCCAAGCCCGGGCAGGGCCCAACACTGAAGCTTTCTTT
j_gene: TRBJ1-1
d_gene: .
abundance: .
v_gene: TRBV4-2

CDR3aa: CASRDSGGIQETQYF
CDR3nt: TGTGCCAGCAGGGATAGCGGGGGGATACAAGAGACCCAGTACTTC
j_gene: TRBJ2-5
d_gene: TRBD2
abundance: .
v_gene: TRBV6-5

CDR3aa: CASSIRAGQGQQPQHF
CDR3nt: TGTGCCAGTAGTATAAGAGCAGGACAGGGGCAACAGCCCCAGCATTTT
j_gene: TRBJ1-5
d_gene: TRBD1
abundance: .
v_gene: TRBV19

CDR3aa: CASSQTGNYGYTF
CDR3nt: TGTGCCAGTAGCCAGACAGGGAACTATGGCTACACCTTC
j_gene: TRBJ1-2
d_gene: TRBD1
abundance: .
v_gene: TRBV19

CDR3aa: CASRGGTSEKLFF
CDR3nt: TGTGCCAGCAGGGGGGGGACATCTGAAAAACTGTTTTTT
j_gene: TRBJ1-4
d_gene: .
abundance: .
v_gene: TRBV28

CDR3aa: CASSFNAGSDGYTF
CDR3nt: TGTGCCAGCAGCTTCAACGCAGGGTCGGATGGCTACACCTTC
j_gene: TRBJ1-2
d_gene: .
abundance: .
v_gene: TRBV7-9

CDR3aa: CAIRPRQFTDTQYF
CDR3nt: TGTGCCATACGGCCTAGACAGTTCACAGATACGCAGTATTTT
j_gene: TRBJ2-3
d_gene: .
abundance: once
v_gene: TRBV6-5

CDR3aa: CASSLQRTGGSNEKLFF
CDR3nt: TGTGCCAGCAGCCTCCAAAGGACAGGGGGCTCTAATGAAAAACTGTTTTTT
j_gene: TRBJ1-4
d_gene: TRBD1
abundance: .
v_gene: TRBV7-9

CDR3aa: CASSAIADTQYF
CDR3nt: TGTGCCAGCAGTGCGATAGCAGATACGCAGTATTTT
j_gene: TRBJ2-3
d_gene: .
abundance: once
v_gene: TRBV2

CDR3aa: CASSRSGVADTQYF
CDR3nt: TGCGCCAGCAGCAGGTCAGGGGTGGCAGATACGCAGTATTTT
j_gene: TRBJ2-3
d_gene: .
abundance: .
v_gene: TRBV5-1

CDR3aa: CASLDAGGAGGYTF
CDR3nt: TGTGCCAGCCTAGACGCAGGGGGCGCGGGTGGCTACACCTTC
j_gene: TRBJ1-2
d_gene: TRBD1
abundance: .
v_gene: TRBV2

CDR3aa: CASSRGLRGRGNTEAFF
CDR3nt: TGTGCCAGCAGCCGCGGCTTGAGGGGGCGCGGGAACACTGAAGCTTTCTTT
j_gene: TRBJ1-1
d_gene: TRBD1
abundance: .
v_gene: TRBV7-2

CDR3aa: CASSTKDSTETQYF
CDR3nt: TGTGCCAGCAGCACGAAGGACTCCACGGAGACCCAGTACTTC
j_gene: TRBJ2-5
d_gene: .
abundance: .
v_gene: TRBV5-4

CDR3aa: CASSLPLLGQQRAF
CDR3nt: TGTGCCAGCAGCCTACCCTTACTTGGACAGCAACGCGCCTTC
j_gene: TRBJ1-2
d_gene: .
abundance: once
v_gene: TRBV2

CDR3aa: CATSRDLSLAGSSYNEQFF
CDR3nt: TGTGCCACCAGCAGAGATTTGAGTCTAGCGGGGAGCTCCTACAATGAGCAGTTCTTC
j_gene: TRBJ2-1
d_gene: TRBD2
abundance: .
v_gene: TRBV15

CDR3aa: CASSRRQSYGYTF
CDR3nt: TGTGCCAGCAGTCGAAGACAGTCCTATGGCTACACCTTC
j_gene: TRBJ1-2
d_gene: .
abundance: .
v_gene: TRBV6-5

CDR3aa: CASSFPPRGGTDTQYF
CDR3nt: TGCGCCAGCAGCTTCCCCCCCCGCGGGGGCACAGATACGCAGTATTTT
j_gene: TRBJ2-3
d_gene: .
abundance: .
v_gene: TRBV5-1

CDR3aa: CASSLPAGKIEAFF
CDR3nt: TGTGCCAGCAGTTTACCGGCAGGGAAAATTGAAGCTTTCTTT
j_gene: TRBJ1-1
d_gene: .
abundance: .
v_gene: TRBV28

CDR3aa: CAWSVAGTKETQYF
CDR3nt: TGTGCCTGGAGTGTGGCCGGGACTAAGGAGACCCAGTACTTC
j_gene: TRBJ2-5
d_gene: TRBD2
abundance: .
v_gene: TRBV30

CDR3aa: CASSTLQGVDTEAFF
CDR3nt: TGTGCCAGCAGCACCTTACAGGGGGTGGACACTGAAGCTTTCTTT
j_gene: TRBJ1-1
d_gene: TRBD1
abundance: .
v_gene: TRBV7-8

CDR3aa: CASSPRTGDTGELFF
CDR3nt: TGTGCCAGCAGCCCGCGGACAGGGGACACCGGGGAGCTGTTTTTT
j_gene: TRBJ2-2
d_gene: TRBD1
abundance: .
v_gene: TRBV7-6

CDR3aa: CASQRQSSYNSPLHF
CDR3nt: TGTGCCAGCCAAAGACAGAGCTCCTATAATTCACCCCTCCACTTT
j_gene: TRBJ1-6
d_gene: .
abundance: once
v_gene: TRBV25-1

CDR3aa: CSASVSGGYNEQFF
CDR3nt: TGCAGTGCTAGTGTTAGCGGGGGCTACAATGAGCAGTTCTTC
j_gene: TRBJ2-1
d_gene: TRBD2
abundance: .
v_gene: TRBV20-1

CDR3aa: CASKTWGRTTAGYGYTF
CDR3nt: TGTGCCAGCAAAACATGGGGCCGGACGACCGCTGGCTATGGCTACACCTTC
j_gene: TRBJ1-2
d_gene: .
abundance: .
v_gene: TRBV27

CDR3aa: CASSFGSSTNEKLFF
CDR3nt: TGTGCCAGCAGCTTTGGCAGTTCAACTAATGAAAAACTGTTTTTT
j_gene: TRBJ1-4
d_gene: .
abundance: .
v_gene: TRBV7-2

CDR3aa: CASREIAGGSYNEQFF
CDR3nt: TGTGCCAGCAGAGAAATAGCGGGGGGTTCCTACAATGAGCAGTTCTTC
j_gene: TRBJ2-1
d_gene: TRBD2
abundance: .
v_gene: TRBV27

CDR3aa: CATAPGPSSGANVLTF
CDR3nt: TGTGCTACGGCCCCAGGGCCCAGCTCTGGGGCCAACGTCCTGACTTTC
j_gene: TRBJ2-6
d_gene: .
abundance: .
v_gene: TRBV19

CDR3aa: CSALTGAKETQYF
CDR3nt: TGCAGCGCTCTGACAGGGGCCAAAGAGACCCAGTACTTC
j_gene: TRBJ2-5
d_gene: TRBD1
abundance: .
v_gene: TRBV29-1

CDR3aa: CASSRPGQDSLETQYF
CDR3nt: TGTGCCAGCAGCCGACCAGGACAGGATTCGTTAGAGACCCAGTACTTC
j_gene: TRBJ2-5
d_gene: .
abundance: .
v_gene: TRBV21-1

CDR3aa: CASSQEASGSDTQYF
CDR3nt: TGTGCCAGCAGCCAAGAAGCTAGCGGGTCAGATACGCAGTATTTT
j_gene: TRBJ2-3
d_gene: TRBD2
abundance: .
v_gene: TRBV4-2

CDR3aa: CAWSSRTGIGIF
CDR3nt: TGTGCCTGGAGCTCCCGTACCGGGATAGGAATTTTT
j_gene: TRBJ1-4
d_gene: .
abundance: few
v_gene: TRBV30

CDR3aa: CASQFSGRGGYTF
CDR3nt: TGTGCCAGTCAATTTAGTGGGAGAGGTGGCTACACCTTC
j_gene: TRBJ1-2
d_gene: .
abundance: .
v_gene: TRBV19

CDR3aa: CASSPRQGNYGYTF
CDR3nt: TGTGCCAGCAGCCCAAGACAGGGTAACTATGGCTACACCTTC
j_gene: TRBJ1-2
d_gene: TRBD1
abundance: .
v_gene: TRBV7-2

CDR3aa: CASSATGVGYGYTF
CDR3nt: TGTGCCAGCAGCGCCACAGGGGTTGGCTATGGCTACACCTTC
j_gene: TRBJ1-2
d_gene: TRBD1
abundance: .
v_gene: TRBV7-9

CDR3aa: CASSRTGGQDTQYF
CDR3nt: TGTGCCAGCAGCAGGACAGGGGGCCAAGATACGCAGTATTTT
j_gene: TRBJ2-3
d_gene: TRBD1
abundance: .
v_gene: TRBV2

CDR3aa: CASSHRTRVYNEQFF
CDR3nt: TGTGCCAGCAGTCACAGGACAAGGGTCTACAATGAGCAGTTCTTC
j_gene: TRBJ2-1
d_gene: .
abundance: .
v_gene: TRBV27

CDR3aa: CASSLQTSGIGELFF
CDR3nt: TGTGCCAGCAGCTTACAGACTAGTGGGATCGGGGAGCTGTTTTTT
j_gene: TRBJ2-2
d_gene: .
abundance: .
v_gene: TRBV7-8

CDR3aa: CASSSTSGSDTQYF
CDR3nt: TGCGCCAGCAGCTCGACTAGCGGTTCGGATACGCAGTATTTT
j_gene: TRBJ2-3
d_gene: TRBD2
abundance: .
v_gene: TRBV5-1

CDR3aa: CASSLSGYHSTDTQYF
CDR3nt: TGCGCCAGCAGCTTGTCAGGGTATCATAGCACAGATACGCAGTATTTT
j_gene: TRBJ2-3
d_gene: .
abundance: few
v_gene: TRBV5-1

CDR3aa: CSASRQEQYF
CDR3nt: TGCAGTGCTTCCAGACAGGAGCAGTACTTC
j_gene: TRBJ2-7
d_gene: .
abundance: .
v_gene: TRBV20-1

CDR3aa: CASSEGTGNYEQYF
CDR3nt: TGTGCCAGCAGCGAGGGGACAGGTAACTACGAGCAGTACTTC
j_gene: TRBJ2-7
d_gene: TRBD1
abundance: .
v_gene: TRBV5-6

CDR3aa: CASSSRQGVSNQPQHF
CDR3nt: TGTGCCAGCAGTTCTAGACAGGGGGTGAGCAATCAGCCCCAGCATTTT
j_gene: TRBJ1-5
d_gene: TRBD1
abundance: .
v_gene: TRBV11-3

CDR3aa: CASSQERLGGGQPQHF
CDR3nt: TGCGCCAGCAGCCAAGAGAGGCTGGGGGGAGGTCAGCCCCAGCATTTT
j_gene: TRBJ1-5
d_gene: .
abundance: .
v_gene: TRBV4-1

CDR3aa: CASSLGSGGYEQYF
CDR3nt: TGTGCCAGCTCACTCGGATCAGGGGGCTACGAGCAGTACTTC
j_gene: TRBJ2-7
d_gene: TRBD1
abundance: .
v_gene: TRBV18

CDR3aa: CASSFGQGGHNEQFF
CDR3nt: TGCGCCAGCAGCTTCGGACAGGGCGGGCACAATGAGCAGTTCTTC
j_gene: TRBJ2-1
d_gene: TRBD1
abundance: .
v_gene: TRBV5-1

CDR3aa: CASSDTYLGGSSPLHF
CDR3nt: TGTGCCAGCAGTGACACCTATTTAGGCGGGAGCTCACCCCTCCACTTT
j_gene: TRBJ1-6
d_gene: .
abundance: .
v_gene: TRBV2

CDR3aa: CASRQTGGNQPQHF
CDR3nt: TGTGCCAGTAGACAGACAGGGGGCAATCAGCCCCAGCATTTT
j_gene: TRBJ1-5
d_gene: TRBD1
abundance: once
v_gene: TRBV19

CDR3aa: CATSRDLSSSGLTDTQYF
CDR3nt: TGTGCCACCAGCAGAGATCTGTCTAGCAGCGGCCTCACAGATACGCAGTATTTT
j_gene: TRBJ2-3
d_gene: .
abundance: few
v_gene: TRBV15

CDR3aa: CASSVATGPAGTEAFF
CDR3nt: TGTGCCAGCAGCGTAGCTACTGGGCCCGCGGGTACTGAAGCTTTCTTT
j_gene: TRBJ1-1
d_gene: .
abundance: .
v_gene: TRBV9

CDR3aa: CASRPGQTSYEQYF
CDR3nt: TGTGCCAGCAGACCGGGACAGACCTCCTACGAGCAGTACTTC
j_gene: TRBJ2-7
d_gene: TRBD1
abundance: .
v_gene: TRBV11-2